Detailed here is one TCR beta chain. Libraries were prepared by immunoSEQ multiplex PCR; TCRdb keeps only in-frame clonotypes and omits some of them. Here the sample spans roughly 22,000 clones, around 90% being singletons. This record belongs to a study of blood T cell dynamics during melanoma immunotherapy. The ends were cut back, 3 bases at V and 0 bases at J, with 12 bases in the middle. The CDR3 covers 16 residues. The germline gives CDR1 LNHDA, CDR2 SQIVND (reference sequence). Time point here: pre-treatment baseline. Prior systemic cancer therapy, immunosuppressant use and other active malignancies excluded patients.

The chain recombines TRBV19 with TRBJ1-5; D is possibly TRBD1 (6 bases). This TCR was sampled from a human donor with melanoma. This specimen was blood, taken from a patient treated with checkpoint blockade. The CDR3 DNA reads as TGTGCCAGTAGTATTAGAGGGGGATCTAGCAATCAGCCCCAGCATTTT. Amino acid sequence: CASSIRGGSSNQPQHF.